The clone carrying this TCR beta chain was seen only a few times. Its antigen is not known. The sample originates from a study of beta chain features in type 1 diabetes. Study observations and caveats: PCR might preferentially amplify shorter templates, equally in patients and controls. The naive, central memory and Treg TCRB repertoires showed an apparent similarity that was greater among patients than among healthy donors. Moderate yet significant TCRB CDR3 shortening was seen in Type 1 diabetes patients in all four CD4+ subsets.

The entirety of the isolated RNA underwent reverse transcription, so expressed TCRB transcripts were sequenced. Each sample of naive, central memory or regulatory T cells had, on average, roughly 3.6 million reads. The repertoire was sequenced with immunoSEQ multiplex PCR; TCRdb's copy has only in-frame clones and lacks some. The sample has nearly 700,000 clones, about an eighth seen once. Sorted CD4+ subsets: naive, central memory, regulatory, stem cell-like memory (CD45RO/CCR7/CD25/CD127/CD95/CD27 panel). The CDR3 consists of 19 residues. Germline loops: CDR1 SGHVS, CDR2 FNYEAQ. The trim removed 0 bases at V and 5 bases at J, leaving 16 bases unmatched.

The chain combines TRBV7-6 with TRBJ2-1; 7 bases are shared with TRBD1. The clonotype originates from a man between 18 and 29 years old with type 1 diabetes. The specimen was naive CD4+ T cells from blood. The CDR3 region is CASSLAPIMPGQINNEQFF. The DNA of the CDR3 is TGTGCCAGCAGCTTAGCGCCCATTATGCCGGGACAGATCAACAATGAGCAGTTCTTC.